This entry lists 17 T cell receptor beta chains sequenced from one sample in a study of T cell changes during pregnancy in multiple sclerosis. Method: immunoSEQ multiplex PCR; TCRdb's copy keeps in-frame clones and lacks some. Of some 57,000 clones listed, more than 80% are singletons. This specimen consisted of peripheral blood, obtained in the first trimester of pregnancy. The receptors derive from a female donor in good health, enrolled as a control in a pregnancy study.

V is TRBV6-5 and J is TRBJ2-7; a weak D match, TRBD1 (5 bases). This CDR3 is 13 amino acids long. The V end was cut by 6 bases, the J end by 1 base, with 10 bases between. Germline V gives CDR1 MNHEY, CDR2 SVGAGI. CDR3 sequence: CASRPPGSYEQYF. DNA of the CDR3: TGTGCCAGCAGACCACCAGGGTCCTACGAGCAGTACTTC.

The chain couples TRBV11-2 to TRBJ2-2, with TRBD1 matching over 8 bases. Germline V CDR1 and CDR2: SGHAT, FQNNGV. V gave up 5 bases and J gave up 2 bases; unmatched junction bases: 16. This CDR3 has 19 amino acids. Here the CDR3 reads CASSHLRTGRGGNTGELFF. The CDR3 coding sequence is TGTGCCAGCAGCCACCTTCGGACAGGGAGAGGGGGAAACACCGGGGAGCTGTTTTTT.

The rearrangement links TRBV9 to TRBJ1-1; 7 positions match TRBD1. Germline CDR1 is SGDLS and CDR2 is YYNGEE. The CDR3 has 13 amino acids. Trimming at V came to 6 bases and at J to 3 bases, leaving 5 bases not matched to a gene. CDR3 DNA sequence: TGTGCCAGCAATCGCGACAGGGACACTGAAGCTTTCTTT. Translated: CASNRDRDTEAFF.

V gene TRBV4-2 combines with J gene TRBJ1-1; no clear D. Germline assignment: CDR1 LGHNA and CDR2 YNFKEQ. The CDR3 totals 15 residues. The V gene lost 2 bases and the J gene lost 3 bases, with 13 bases spanning the gap. DNA of the CDR3: TGTGCCAGCAGCCAAAGCCCCGGAGGAGACACTGAAGCTTTCTTT. It encodes CASSQSPGGDTEAFF.

The chain has TRBV7-9 and TRBJ2-2; D ambiguous. V shed 2 bases and J shed 4 bases, with 5 bases lying between them. Germline V gene lookup returns CDR1 SEHNR and CDR2 FQNEAQ (reference sequence). The CDR3 is made up of 13 amino acids. Here the CDR3 DNA reads TGTGCCAGCAGCTTACACTCCACCGGGGAGCTGTTTTTT. Translating it yields CASSLHSTGELFF.

The genes are TRBV5-8 and TRBJ1-2; 9 bases agree with TRBD1. In germline, CDR1 is SGHTS, CDR2 YDEGEE. J gave up 4 bases and V 5 bases, and 9 bases lay outside the gene matches. This CDR3 has 15 amino acids. The CDR3 loop reads CASRRDREAFYGYTF. The CDR3 nucleotides are TGTGCCAGCAGGAGGGACAGGGAGGCCTTCTATGGCTACACCTTC.

This chain connects TRBV19 to TRBJ1-2; 8 positions agree with TRBD1. CDR3 length: 11 amino acids. Germline CDR1 and CDR2: LNHDA and SQIVND (reference sequence). J gave up 7 bases and V 9 bases, and 4 bases lay outside the gene matches. CDR3 bases: TGTGCCAGCGGACAGGGTAGTGGCTACACCTTC. Its protein is CASGQGSGYTF.

The chain recombines TRBV9 with TRBJ2-6; D possibly corresponds to TRBD1 (5 bases). Trimming left V 3 bases short and J 0 bases short, with 13 bases between. Germline values: CDR1 SGDLS, CDR2 YYNGEE. The CDR3 contains 17 residues. As DNA, the CDR3 is TGTGCCAGCAGCGCTGTCAGGGTCGCCTCTGGGGCCAACGTCCTGACTTTC. Its translation is CASSAVRVASGANVLTF.

The rearrangement uses TRBV7-2 and TRBJ2-5; TRBD1 is a possible D gene (6 bases). CDR1 is SGHTA and CDR2 is FQGNSA in the germline V gene. V lost 4 bases, J lost 1 base, and 7 bases lay in between. The CDR3 length is 13 residues. The CDR3 coding sequence is TGTGCCAGCAGCTACAGGGCCCAAGAGACCCAGTACTTC. Amino acid sequence: CASSYRAQETQYF.

In this sample, this clone turned up once. J is TRBJ1-1 and V is TRBV11-2; D unclear. Trimming left V 5 bases short and J 2 bases short, with 3 bases between. CDR1 SGHAT and CDR2 FQNNGV come from the germline V gene. The CDR3 sequence is 11 residues long. The DNA of the CDR3 is TGTGCCAGCAGCACTAACACTGAAGCTTTCTTT. Its translation is CASSTNTEAFF. Based on the CDR3 plus reference TRBV11-2 and TRBJ1-1, the full variable domain is EAGVAQSPRYKIIEKRQSVAFWCNPISGHATLYWYQQILGQGPKLLIQFQNNGVVDDSQLPKDRFSAERLKGVDSTLKIQPAKLEDSAVYLCASSTNTEAFFGQGTRLTVV.

This clone was picked up one time. The chain recombines TRBV7-2 with TRBJ2-7; possibly TRBD1 for D (5 bases). Looked up from germline, CDR1 is SGHTA and CDR2 is FQGNSA. V was pared by 4 bases and J by 2 bases, with 12 bases between. The CDR3 has 14 residues. DNA of the CDR3: TGTGCCAGCAGCTCGCTAGGGGTCACCTACGAGCAGTACTTC. Its translation is CASSSLGVTYEQYF.

The table lists this clone with a few counts. The J gene is TRBJ1-1, the V gene TRBV10-3; 8 bases agree with TRBD1. The CDR3 extends over 16 amino acids. V lost 2 bases to trimming and J lost 5 bases; unmatched junction nucleotides: 10. In germline, CDR1 is ENHRY, CDR2 SYGVKD. The chain's CDR3 is CAISEGADRETTEAFF. The CDR3 DNA reads TGTGCCATCAGTGAGGGGGCGGACAGGGAGACAACTGAAGCTTTCTTT.

The V call is TRBV2, the J call TRBJ1-1; 8 bases are shared with TRBD1. This CDR3 is built from 12 residues. CDR1 is SNHLY and CDR2 is FYNNEI in the germline V gene. The trim removed 8 bases at V and 7 bases at J, leaving 6 bases unmatched. The CDR3 loop is CASGGTGFEAFF. The CDR3 bases are TGTGCCAGCGGTGGGACAGGTTTTGAAGCTTTCTTT.

The chain joins TRBV19 to TRBJ1-5; 7 bases line up with TRBD1. There are 16 residues in the CDR3. Trimming took 2 bases from V and 7 from J; bases not matched to a gene: 11. Germline V gene data show CDR1 as LNHDA and CDR2 as SQIVND (reference sequence). CDR3 DNA sequence: TGTGCCAGTAGTATAAAGTCGACAGGGACTGGACAGCCCCAGCATTTT. It is translated as CASSIKSTGTGQPQHF. Combining the CDR3 with reference TRBV19 and TRBJ1-5 gives the whole variable domain DGGITQSPKYLFRKEGQNVTLSCEQNLNHDAMYWYRQDPGQGLRLIYYSQIVNDFQKGDIAEGYSVSREKKESFPLTVTSAQKNPTAFYLCASSIKSTGTGQPQHFGDGTRLSIL.

This sequence joins TRBV27 and TRBJ1-2; D call uncertain. The CDR3 totals 16 residues. V lost 4 bases to trimming and J lost 3 bases, with 18 bases between them. Germline-derived CDR1 and CDR2 are MNHEY and SMNVEV (reference sequence). CDR3 sequence (DNA): TGTGCCAGCAGTTCGGTGAGTTCTGGAGCGGACTATGGCTACACCTTC. Protein: CASSSVSSGADYGYTF.

The chain uses TRBV9 and TRBJ2-1, with D perhaps TRBD1 (6 bases). Germline V CDR1 and CDR2: SGDLS, YYNGEE. This CDR3 has 15 residues. V gave up 0 bases and J gave up 1 base, with 8 bases separating them. For the CDR3, the DNA is TGTGCCAGCAGCGTAGGAGGGGGTTCCTACAATGAGCAGTTCTTC. This sequence encodes CASSVGGGSYNEQFF.

The rearrangement links TRBV7-8 to TRBJ2-3; TRBD2 matches 12 bases. Germline CDR1 and CDR2: SGHVS and FQNEAQ. The CDR3 runs to 16 residues. V shed 1 base, J shed 1 base, and the junction held 0 bases outside the gene matches. The CDR3 DNA follows: TGTGCCAGCAGCTTAGGACTAGCGGGGGGCACAGATACGCAGTATTTT. Translating gives CASSLGLAGGTDTQYF.